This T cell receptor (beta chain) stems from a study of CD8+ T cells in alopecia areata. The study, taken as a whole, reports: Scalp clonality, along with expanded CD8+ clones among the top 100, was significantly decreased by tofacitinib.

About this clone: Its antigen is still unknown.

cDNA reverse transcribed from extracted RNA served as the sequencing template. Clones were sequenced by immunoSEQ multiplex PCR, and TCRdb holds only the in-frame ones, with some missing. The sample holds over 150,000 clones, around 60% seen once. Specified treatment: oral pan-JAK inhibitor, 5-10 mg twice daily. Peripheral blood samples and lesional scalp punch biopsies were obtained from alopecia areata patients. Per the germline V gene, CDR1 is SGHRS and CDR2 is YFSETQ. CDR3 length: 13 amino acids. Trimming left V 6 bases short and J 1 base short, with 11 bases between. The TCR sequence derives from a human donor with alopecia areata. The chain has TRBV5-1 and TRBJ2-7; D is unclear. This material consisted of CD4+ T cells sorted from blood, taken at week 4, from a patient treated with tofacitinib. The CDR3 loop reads CASKQNPSYEQYF. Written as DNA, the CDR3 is TGCGCCAGCAAACAGAATCCTTCCTACGAGCAGTACTTC.